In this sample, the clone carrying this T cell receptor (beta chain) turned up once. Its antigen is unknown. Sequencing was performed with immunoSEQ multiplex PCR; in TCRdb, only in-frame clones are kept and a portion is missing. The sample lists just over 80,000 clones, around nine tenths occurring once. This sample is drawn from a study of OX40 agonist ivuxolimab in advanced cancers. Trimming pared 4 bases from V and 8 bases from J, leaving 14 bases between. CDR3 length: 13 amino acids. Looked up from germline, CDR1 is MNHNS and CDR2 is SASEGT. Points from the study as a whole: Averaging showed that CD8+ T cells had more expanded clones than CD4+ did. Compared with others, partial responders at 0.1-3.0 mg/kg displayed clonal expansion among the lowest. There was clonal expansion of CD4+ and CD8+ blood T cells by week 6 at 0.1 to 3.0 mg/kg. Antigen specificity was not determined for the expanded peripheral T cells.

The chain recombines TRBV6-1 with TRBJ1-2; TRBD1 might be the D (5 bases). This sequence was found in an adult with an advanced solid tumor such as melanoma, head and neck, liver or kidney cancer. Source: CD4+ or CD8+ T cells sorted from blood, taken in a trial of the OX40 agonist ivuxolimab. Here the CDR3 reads CASSATGLGGYTF. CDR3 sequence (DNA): TGTGCCAGCAGTGCCACAGGACTAGGGGGCTACACCTTC.